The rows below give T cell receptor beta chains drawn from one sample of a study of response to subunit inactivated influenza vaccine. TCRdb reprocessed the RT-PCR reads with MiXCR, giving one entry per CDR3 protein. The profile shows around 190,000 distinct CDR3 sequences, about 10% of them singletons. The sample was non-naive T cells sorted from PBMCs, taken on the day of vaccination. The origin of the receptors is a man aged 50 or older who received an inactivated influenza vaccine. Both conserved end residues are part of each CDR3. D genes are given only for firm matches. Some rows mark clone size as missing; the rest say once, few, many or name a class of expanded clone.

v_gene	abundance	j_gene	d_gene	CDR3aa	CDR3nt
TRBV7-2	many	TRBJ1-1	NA	CASSRTPRGANTEAFF	TGTGCCAGCAGCAGAACCCCCAGGGGAGCGAACACTGAAGCTTTCTTT
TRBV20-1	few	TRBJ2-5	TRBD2	CSATGTSGREGETQYF	TGCAGTGCTACTGGGACTAGCGGGAGGGAGGGAGAGACCCAGTACTTC
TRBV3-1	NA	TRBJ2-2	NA	CASSRRSFGELFF	TGTGCCAGCAGCCGACGTAGCTTCGGGGAGCTGTTTTTT
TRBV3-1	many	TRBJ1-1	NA	CASSQEGTPKGSTEAFF	TGTGCCAGCAGCCAAGAAGGGACACCCAAGGGAAGCACTGAAGCTTTCTTT
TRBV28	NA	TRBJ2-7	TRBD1	CASRGGGSYEQYF	TGTGCCAGCAGAGGGGGCGGGTCCTACGAGCAGTACTTC
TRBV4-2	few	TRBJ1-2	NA	CASSQVAGAIVGYTF	TGTGCCAGCAGCCAAGTTGCGGGGGCGATAGTTGGCTACACCTTC
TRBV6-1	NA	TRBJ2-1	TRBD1	CASSDNRGRKQFF	TGTGCCAGCAGTGATAACAGGGGTCGGAAGCAGTTCTTC
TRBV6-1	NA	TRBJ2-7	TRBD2	CASSGGTSGREMLEQYF	TGTGCCAGCAGTGGTGGGACTAGCGGGAGGGAGATGCTCGAGCAGTACTTC
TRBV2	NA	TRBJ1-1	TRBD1	CASTTDRGTEAFF	TGTGCCAGCACTACGGACAGGGGAACTGAAGCTTTCTTT
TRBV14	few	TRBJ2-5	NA	CASSQVGDFGETQYF	TGTGCCAGCAGCCAAGTTGGGGATTTCGGAGAGACCCAGTACTTC
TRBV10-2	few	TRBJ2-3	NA	CASSELVVGTQYF	TGCGCCAGCAGTGAACTCGTAGTCGGAACGCAGTATTTT
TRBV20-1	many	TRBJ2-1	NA	CSARDVMGAAYNEQFF	TGCAGTGCTAGAGATGTGATGGGGGCCGCCTACAATGAGCAGTTCTTC
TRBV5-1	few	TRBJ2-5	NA	CASSPRLKRTKETQYF	TGCGCCAGCAGCCCAAGGCTGAAACGAACAAAAGAGACCCAGTACTTC
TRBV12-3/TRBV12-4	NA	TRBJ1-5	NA	CASSPGAVQPQHF	TGTGCCAGCAGCCCCGGGGCCGTTCAGCCCCAGCATTTT
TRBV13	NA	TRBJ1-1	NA	CASILIGITEAFF	TGTGCCAGCATCTTAATCGGGATCACTGAAGCTTTCTTT
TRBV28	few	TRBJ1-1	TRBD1	CASSSHRGLGTEAFF	TGTGCCAGCAGTTCGCACAGGGGGTTGGGCACTGAAGCTTTCTTT
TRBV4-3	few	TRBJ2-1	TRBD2	CASSQGEGRNEQFF	TGCGCCAGCAGCCAAGGGGAGGGGCGCAATGAGCAGTTCTTC
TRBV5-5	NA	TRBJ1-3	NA	CASSLGLLSDGNTIYF	TGTGCCAGCAGCTTGGGACTGTTATCGGACGGAAACACCATATATTTT
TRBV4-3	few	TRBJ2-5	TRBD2	CASSQDRSGGKETQYF	TGCGCCAGCAGCCAAGATCGGAGCGGGGGGAAGGAGACCCAGTACTTC
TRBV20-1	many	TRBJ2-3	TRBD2	CSAGKTSGRAVDTQYF	TGCAGTGCTGGAAAAACTAGCGGGAGGGCCGTGGATACGCAGTATTTT
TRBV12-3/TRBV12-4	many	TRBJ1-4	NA	CASSLVFIGAEKLFF	TGTGCCAGCAGTTTAGTATTTATCGGGGCGGAAAAACTGTTTTTT
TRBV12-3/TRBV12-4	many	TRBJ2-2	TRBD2	CASRPSSGSTGELFF	TGTGCCAGCAGACCCTCTAGCGGGAGCACCGGGGAGCTGTTTTTT
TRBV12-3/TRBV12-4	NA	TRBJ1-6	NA	CASSGDINSPLHF	TGTGCCAGCAGTGGGGACATTAATTCACCCCTCCACTTT
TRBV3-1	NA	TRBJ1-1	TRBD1	CASSQGELTGGQPEAFF	TGTGCCAGCAGCCAAGGAGAGTTGACAGGGGGCCAGCCAGAAGCTTTCTTT
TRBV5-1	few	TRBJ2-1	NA	CASSLGPRTLTGVSYNEQFF	TGCGCCAGCAGCTTGGGCCCCCGGACCCTGACAGGAGTCTCCTACAATGAGCAGTTCTTC
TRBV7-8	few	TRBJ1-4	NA	CASSDREGDNEKLFF	TGTGCCAGCAGCGACCGGGAGGGGGATAATGAAAAACTGTTTTTT
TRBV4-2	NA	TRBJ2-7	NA	CASSQVSGTSYEQYF	TGTGCCAGCAGCCAAGTTTCCGGGACGAGCTACGAGCAGTACTTC
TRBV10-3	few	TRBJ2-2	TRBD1	CAVEPGGFNGELFF	TGTGCCGTCGAGCCAGGGGGTTTTAACGGGGAGCTGTTTTTT
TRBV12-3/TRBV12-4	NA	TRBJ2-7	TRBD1	CASRRTGEYEQYF	TGTGCCAGCAGGCGGACAGGGGAATACGAGCAGTACTTC
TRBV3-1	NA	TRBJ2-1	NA	CASSQGGPTSSYNEQFF	TGTGCCAGCAGCCAAGGCGGACCGACGAGCTCCTACAATGAGCAGTTCTTC
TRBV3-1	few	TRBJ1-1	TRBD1	CASSRGTVNTEAFF	TGTGCCAGCAGCCGAGGGACAGTGAACACTGAAGCTTTCTTT
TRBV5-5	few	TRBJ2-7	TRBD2	CASSLVIAGGDEQYF	TGTGCCAGCAGCTTGGTGATAGCGGGGGGCGACGAGCAGTACTTC
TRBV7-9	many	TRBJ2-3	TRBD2	CASSSWTSGRLTDTQYF	TGTGCCAGCAGCTCTTGGACTAGCGGGCGACTGACAGATACGCAGTATTTT
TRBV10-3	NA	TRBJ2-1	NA	CAISANPVALDNEQFF	TGTGCCATCAGTGCAAACCCCGTGGCTTTAGACAATGAGCAGTTCTTC
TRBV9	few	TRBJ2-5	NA	CASSVGGASETQYF	TGTGCCAGCAGCGTAGGGGGAGCCTCCGAGACCCAGTACTTC
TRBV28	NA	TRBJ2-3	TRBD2	CASSPRGGGTDTQYF	TGTGCCAGCAGCCCACGGGGGGGGGGGACAGATACGCAGTATTTT
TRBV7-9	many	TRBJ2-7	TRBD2	CASSLVTSGTYEQYF	TGTGCCAGCAGCTTAGTGACTAGCGGGACCTACGAGCAGTACTTC
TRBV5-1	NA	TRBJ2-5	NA	CASSFLARETQYF	TGCGCCAGCAGCTTCCTAGCGAGAGAGACCCAGTACTTC
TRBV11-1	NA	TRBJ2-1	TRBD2	CASSRRRGGLYKDAYNEQFF	TGTGCCAGCAGCCGCAGACGGGGGGGACTATACAAGGACGCCTACAATGAGCAGTTCTTC
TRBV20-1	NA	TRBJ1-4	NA	CSASAGTGEKLFF	TGCAGTGCTAGTGCGGGAACTGGTGAAAAACTGTTTTTT
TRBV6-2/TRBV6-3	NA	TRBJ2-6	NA	CASSLGWANVLTF	TGTGCCAGCTCTCTGGGCTGGGCCAACGTCCTGACTTTC
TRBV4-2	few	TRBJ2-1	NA	CASSQEGRPRASNEQFF	TGTGCCAGCAGCCAAGAAGGTAGACCCAGGGCGTCAAATGAGCAGTTCTTC
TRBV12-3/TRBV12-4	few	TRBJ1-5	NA	CASSLVRGQPQHF	TGTGCCAGCAGTTTAGTCAGGGGCCAGCCCCAGCATTTT
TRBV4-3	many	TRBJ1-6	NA	CASSYILSSYNSPLHF	TGCGCCAGCAGCTATATTCTCAGCTCCTATAATTCACCCCTCCACTTT
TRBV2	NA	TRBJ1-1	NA	CASSGQRNTEAFF	TGTGCCAGCAGTGGTCAGCGGAACACTGAAGCTTTCTTT
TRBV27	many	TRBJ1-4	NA	CASSFAGTNEKLFF	TGTGCCAGCAGTTTTGCAGGGACTAATGAAAAACTGTTTTTT